Each of the 15 T cell receptor beta chains below was sequenced from the same sample in a study of neurological immune-mediated disorders. Time point meaning: longitudinal time-point 3. TCRdb processed the 5' RACE reads anew with MiXCR; each CDR3 protein has one entry. The sample lists over 90,000 distinct CDR3 sequences; 11% were seen once. What was sequenced was PBMCs. These receptors all come from a female donor with HTLV-1-associated myelopathy (HAM/TSP).

This clonotype was detected ten times or more. The gene calls are TRBV7-9 and TRBJ2-1, with 7 bases aligning to TRBD2. With V trimmed by 1 base and J by 0 bases, 6 bases remained unmatched. Germline-derived CDR1 and CDR2 are SEHNR and FQNEAQ (reference sequence). CDR3 size: 17 residues. CDR3 sequence (DNA): TGTGCCAGCAGCTTAGGGGTTGGCGGGAGCTCCTACAATGAGCAGTTCTTC. Amino acid sequence: CASSLGVGGSSYNEQFF. The full variable domain, its missing parts supplied by reference TRBV7-9 and TRBJ2-1, is DTGVSQNPRHKITKRGQNVTFRCDPISEHNRLYWYRQTLGQGPEFLTYFQNEAQLEKSRLLSDRFSAERPKGSFSTLEIQRTEQGDSAMYLCASSLGVGGSSYNEQFFGPGTRLTVL.

In its sample, this clonotype was seen many times. The CDR3 DNA follows: TGTGCCACCAGTGATCCTCTCCCGGGTAGCGGGGGCACAGATACGCAGTATTTT. It yields the protein CATSDPLPGSGGTDTQYF. This chain uses TRBV24-1 with TRBJ2-3, with 8 nucleotides matching TRBD2. CDR3 length: 18 residues. From germline, CDR1 is KGHDR and CDR2 SFDVKD. After removal of 3 bases from V and 1 base from J, the junction contained 11 bases not matched to a gene.

V and J are TRBV20-1 and TRBJ2-7; the match to TRBD2 covers 12 bases. Germline CDR1 and CDR2: DFQATT and SNEGSKA (reference sequence). The CDR3 has 16 amino acids. V gave up 0 bases and J gave up 2 bases; unmatched junction bases: 5. The CDR3 sequence: CSARDDGLAGTYEQYF. CDR3 DNA sequence: TGCAGTGCTAGAGACGACGGACTAGCGGGGACCTACGAGCAGTACTTC.

This clonotype was found many times. The chain couples TRBV6-5 to TRBJ2-5; TRBD1 or TRBD2 may be the D gene (5 bases each). Trimming shortened V by 7 bases and J by 10 bases, and 19 bases separated the two germline ends. The V gene's germline CDR1 is MNHEY and CDR2 SVGAGI. The CDR3 consists of 13 residues. The chain's CDR3 is CASTQKEQGDQYF. For the CDR3, the DNA is TGTGCCAGCACTCAGAAGGAGCAGGGAGACCAGTACTTC.

At least ten counts were recorded for this clonotype. V usage is TRBV5-1 and J usage is TRBJ2-6; the D gene is possibly TRBD1 (5 bases). The CDR3 length is 16 residues. Germline lookup yields CDR1 SGHRS and CDR2 YFSETQ. Trimming took 0 bases from V and 4 from J, leaving 11 bases between them. In nucleotides, the CDR3 is TGCGCCAGCAGCTTGGACGCAGGGTTCGGGGCCAACGTCCTGACTTTC. Translation: CASSLDAGFGANVLTF.

This clonotype was counted many times. V is TRBV5-1 and J is TRBJ1-5; TRBD1 might be the D (5 bases). Germline V gives CDR1 SGHRS, CDR2 YFSETQ. V was clipped by 1 base and J by 6 bases, with 11 bases between them. The CDR3 is 14 amino acids. CDR3 coding DNA: TGCGCCAGCAGCTTGACGCCAGGGCGTCAGCCCCAGCATTTT. Its protein product is CASSLTPGRQPQHF.

This clonotype was detected many times. The chain links TRBV12-3 or TRBV12-4 to TRBJ1-2; D remains ambiguous. This CDR3 has 14 amino acids. V was pared by 0 bases and J by 2 bases, with 7 bases between. CDR3 bases: TGTGCCAGCAGTTTAGCAGCCCAAAACTATGGCTACACCTTC. Protein product: CASSLAAQNYGYTF.

This clonotype has a count of ten or more. This rearrangement joins TRBV5-1 to TRBJ2-7; 9 positions match TRBD1. The V segment lost 2 bases and the J segment 2 bases; nucleotides outside the gene matches: 5. Germline V gives CDR1 SGHRS, CDR2 YFSETQ. CDR3 length: 15 residues. CDR3 DNA: TGCGCCAGCAGCTTCGGGGACAGGGTTCCCTACGAGCAGTACTTC. It codes for CASSFGDRVPYEQYF.

This clonotype has a single count. Since a much larger clone is just one base distant, this may be a read error. This chain uses TRBV4-1 with TRBJ1-2; D call uncertain. The V end lost 3 bases, the J end lost 4 bases, and 9 bases lay between the germline ends. The CDR3 length is 13 residues. Per the germline V gene, CDR1 is MGHRA and CDR2 is YSYEKL. The CDR3 is CASSHIGIYGYTF. In DNA, the CDR3 is TGCGCCAGCAGCCATATAGGGATCTATGGCTACACCTTC.

The chain has TRBV7-2 and TRBJ2-4, with a tentative D call TRBD1 (6 bases). V lost 0 bases and J lost 15, with 15 bases in between. The germline CDR1 and CDR2 sequences are SGHTA and FQGNSA. The CDR3 runs 13 residues. This CDR3 reads CASSLAGTRVLYF. Here the CDR3 DNA reads TGTGCCAGCAGCTTAGCAGGGACAAGGGTTCTGTACTTC.

This clonotype was found many times. This chain joins TRBV4-2 and TRBJ2-7; 7 bases are shared with TRBD2. The CDR3 is made up of 17 amino acids. V lost 0 bases and J lost 3; bases outside the gene matches: 11. Germline V gene lookup returns CDR1 LGHNA and CDR2 YNFKEQ. The CDR3 region is CASSQERRGTLNYEQYF. Written as DNA, the CDR3 is TGTGCCAGCAGCCAAGAACGGCGGGGGACTCTCAACTACGAGCAGTACTTC.

Many counts were recorded for this clonotype. The chain links TRBV3-1 to TRBJ2-7, with 12 bases fitting TRBD2. V was pared by 0 bases and J by 0 bases, with 6 bases of the junction left unmatched. The CDR3 totals 18 residues. Per the germline V gene, CDR1 is LGHDT and CDR2 is YNNKEL (reference sequence). CDR3 sequence (DNA): TGTGCCAGCAGCCAAGACGGGACTAGCGGGTTTTCCTCCTACGAGCAGTACTTC. Translated: CASSQDGTSGFSSYEQYF.

This clonotype showed up many times. J is TRBJ2-7 and V is TRBV27; TRBD1 matches 9 bases. CDR3 size: 15 residues. CDR1 MNHEY and CDR2 SMNVEV come from the germline V gene (reference sequence). V trimming: 6 bases; J trimming: 6 bases; junction bases outside the gene matches: 12. CDR3 sequence reads: CASSTTGTGPSEQYF. The CDR3 DNA follows: TGTGCCAGCAGCACAACCGGGACAGGGCCATCCGAGCAGTACTTC.

This clonotype was detected ten times or more. This chain links TRBV6-1 with TRBJ2-2; TRBD1 aligns across 8 bases. Losses at the gene ends were 6 bases for V and 5 bases for J; bases not matched to a gene: 8. The CDR3 spans 15 residues. Germline loops: CDR1 MNHNS, CDR2 SASEGT. CDR3 bases: TGTGCCAGCAGGAGAGGGACAGGAAGTACCGGGGAGCTGTTTTTT. Residues: CASRRGTGSTGELFF.

In this sample, this clonotype turned up many times. The V and J genes are TRBV5-1 and TRBJ2-5; D ambiguous. This CDR3 spans 12 amino acids. V gave up 2 bases and J gave up 5 bases, with 7 bases separating them. Germline V CDR1 and CDR2: SGHRS, YFSETQ. The CDR3 DNA sequence: TGCGCCAGCAGCTTCCCCAGTGAGACCCAGTACTTC. Protein: CASSFPSETQYF.